The rows below give T cell receptor beta chains drawn from one sample of a study of blood T cell repertoires in COVID-19. Generated by immunoSEQ multiplex PCR, the TCRdb table keeps only in-frame clones and is missing some. The sample lists a few hundred thousand clones, around nine tenths seen once, with over 1.5% in the top ten. The sample comprised PBMCs or T cells enriched from blood (not recorded which). All receptors derive from a woman between 40 and 50 years old who had recovered from COVID-19. Each CDR3 is given with its conserved first and last residue. Fields, in order: D gene, V gene, CDR3 protein. The D gene is left open where the match is weak.

TRBD1 TRBV10-2 CASSVAGGSGYTF
. TRBV5-6 CASSSLVGQPNYGYTF
. TRBV7-8 CASSFRYGITQHGDTEAFF
TRBD1 TRBV10-3 CAISDGDRGYTF
. TRBV12-3/TRBV12-4 CASSPDRTEQFF
TRBD2 TRBV4-1 CASSQDLFGLGGFLYNEQFF
. TRBV3-1/TRBV3-2 CASSQTPEKLFF
. TRBV7-9 CASSPGSGYTF
. TRBV6-2/TRBV6-3 CASSFSAGPQHF
TRBD1 TRBV18 CASSPVPVGGAPEAFF
. TRBV7-8 CASSPGHQNTEAFF
. TRBV2 CASRGDSINGYTF
TRBD1 TRBV11-3 CASSLYQGAGEQYF
. TRBV10-3 CAISRVQGSNLGDEQFF
. TRBV7-2 CASSLANSGANTGELFF
. TRBV7-2 CASSLERGSYNEQFF
TRBD1 TRBV5-6 CASSSADRVVDEQYF
TRBD1 TRBV12-3/TRBV12-4 CASRPGTGIWQFF
TRBD1 TRBV5-6 CASSRIVDRGYGNEQFF
. TRBV4-1 CASSQKSRGNEQFF
. TRBV2 CASSTGYTEAFF
TRBD2 TRBV11-2 CASSHPAGGNEQYF
TRBD1 TRBV30 CAWRQTGGFGNTIYF
. TRBV7-2 CASSLGQGGGYTF
. TRBV4-2 CASSQAGNPNTEAFF
. TRBV18 CASSPNTNSYGYTF
. TRBV23-1 CASSRQDNEQFF
. TRBV7-2 CASSPTPGPGVGEAFF
. TRBV29-1 CSVVFSGDYGYTF
TRBD1 TRBV24-1 CATSDAGTGGYEQYF
. TRBV19 CASSNGRGTLYEQYF
TRBD1 TRBV9 CASSPTTGGVYGYTF
TRBD1 TRBV13 CASSPGQGARNTIYF
. TRBV7-2 CASSLKTREAFF
. TRBV4-1 CASSQDSGGYNEQYF
. TRBV7-2 CASSLTVTEQFF
TRBD2 TRBV5-4 CASSGETSGRETQYF
. TRBV7-9 CASSLTSPYAGGKETQYF
TRBD1 TRBV6-5 CASSDRGPDNSPLHF
TRBD1 TRBV18 CASSPVPGQGSGLNEQFF
TRBD1 TRBV7-2 CASSANPGGHGYTF
TRBD1 TRBV25-1 CASRETGAGNTIYF
. TRBV9 CASSLRTAHEQFF
TRBD1 TRBV4-3 CASSGWTGENYGYTF
TRBD2 TRBV27 CASSPYRGGGGTGELFF
. TRBV6-5 CASSYPSRGTYEQYF
. TRBV11-3 CASSERATDTQYF
. TRBV5-1 CASSLEGRLYDGQYF
. TRBV28 CASSLSLSTPSDRVIYTF
. TRBV5-1 CASSLGLGVQSEQYF
. TRBV6-5 CASRKTANTEAFF
TRBD2 TRBV9 CASSAGTTAVPETQYF
TRBD2 TRBV4-2 CASSQDLAGGTDTQYF
. TRBV2 CASIKTNDYGYTF
. TRBV6-2/TRBV6-3 CASSYSELGGPIYNEQFF